This TCR beta chain was sequenced in a study of beta chain features in type 1 diabetes. This clone was observed a handful of times. Its matching antigen is unknown. The ends lost 5 bases at V and 4 bases at J; junction bases unmatched: 3. The CDR3 length is 14 residues. In germline, CDR1 is MNHEY, CDR2 SVGAGI. Findings and limits, study-wide: TCRB CDR3 length was moderately but significantly reduced in all four CD4+ subsets of Type 1 diabetes patients. Whether HLA type influences TCRB rearrangement remained unresolved here.

As every portion of the isolated RNA was reverse transcribed, the sequencing read expressed TCRB transcripts. Roughly 3.6 million reads per sample on average were obtained from naive, central memory and regulatory T cell samples. Here immunoSEQ multiplex PCR was the method, and the copy in TCRdb shows in-frame clones only, minus some. The sample consists of approximately 170,000 clones, 7% to 10% of them appearing once. Staining for CD45RO/CCR7/CD25/CD127/CD95/CD27 allowed sorting of CD4+ naive, central memory, regulatory and stem cell-like memory cells. This chain connects TRBV6-5 to TRBJ1-4; 8 bases fit TRBD1. This receptor was obtained from a woman in her late teens or twenties in good health. The source material was central memory CD4+ T cells from blood. DNA for the CDR3: TGTGCCAGCAGTGGGACAGGAGTTAATGAAAAACTGTTTTTT. Protein product: CASSGTGVNEKLFF.